This is a list of T cell receptor beta chains from one sample in a study of T cell changes during pregnancy in multiple sclerosis. Sequenced by immunoSEQ multiplex PCR; TCRdb stores in-frame clones only, minus some. The sample contains approximately 17,000 clones, around 95% of which appear only once. The sequencing here drew on peripheral blood, taken in the third trimester of pregnancy. The origin of the receptors is a female donor with multiple sclerosis, enrolled in a pregnancy study. The CDR3 runs from the conserved cysteine through the conserved F or W. D genes are given only for firm matches. The size of a clone is reported for some rows only, either as once, few or many, or as a class for expanded clones.

j_gene | v_gene | abundance | d_gene | CDR3aa | CDR3nt
TRBJ1-1 | TRBV28 | NA | NA | CASSLKGRGTFF | TGTGCCAGCAGCCTCAAGGGCAGGGGTACTTTCTTT
TRBJ2-3 | TRBV7-8 | NA | TRBD2 | CASSLARRLAGTTYSTDTQYF | TGTGCCAGCAGCTTAGCGAGAAGACTAGCGGGAACAACGTATAGCACAGATACGCAGTATTTT
TRBJ1-6 | TRBV6-1 | NA | TRBD1 | CASNAGQGVGSPLHF | TGTGCCAGCAATGCGGGACAGGGTGTAGGTTCACCCCTCCACTTT
TRBJ2-1 | TRBV4-2 | NA | NA | CASSPEGRNSYNEQFF | TGTGCCAGCAGCCCAGAGGGGAGGAACTCCTACAATGAGCAGTTCTTC
TRBJ2-2 | TRBV4-2 | once | NA | CASSQDLSRGRTGELFF | TGTGCCAGCAGCCAAGATCTGAGCAGGGGTAGGACCGGGGAGCTGTTTTTT
TRBJ1-2 | TRBV28 | NA | NA | CASSFLDEGDYGYTF | TGTGCCAGCAGTTTTCTCGATGAGGGGGACTATGGCTACACCTTC
TRBJ1-2 | TRBV9 | NA | TRBD1 | CASSHVQGANPNYGYTF | TGTGCCAGCAGCCACGTTCAGGGGGCGAATCCTAACTATGGCTACACCTTC
TRBJ2-7 | TRBV6-6 | NA | NA | CASRPRKSSYEQYF | TGTGCCAGCAGGCCCAGGAAGAGCTCCTACGAGCAGTACTTC
TRBJ2-7 | TRBV5-1 | NA | TRBD2 | CASRRTSGSPYEQYF | TGCGCCAGCAGGCGGACTAGCGGGAGCCCCTACGAGCAGTACTTC
TRBJ1-2 | TRBV7-8 | NA | NA | CASSPGLLVTGYTF | TGTGCCAGCAGCCCTGGACTCCTCGTGACTGGCTACACCTTC
TRBJ1-5 | TRBV30 | NA | NA | CAWSADWNQPQHF | TGTGCCTGGAGTGCGGACTGGAATCAGCCCCAGCATTTT
TRBJ1-4 | TRBV5-1 | NA | NA | CASSRDFATNEKLFF | TGCGCCAGCAGCCGGGACTTTGCAACTAATGAAAAACTGTTTTTT
TRBJ1-5 | TRBV7-8 | medium-sized | NA | CASSFSGLNSNQPQHF | TGTGCCAGCAGCTTCTCCGGGTTGAACAGCAATCAGCCCCAGCATTTT
TRBJ1-1 | TRBV10-3 | NA | TRBD1 | CAISDTQGMNTEAFF | TGTGCCATCAGTGATACACAGGGGATGAACACTGAAGCTTTCTTT
TRBJ2-7 | TRBV15 | few | TRBD1 | CATSRQDRETHEQYF | TGTGCCACCAGCAGACAGGACAGGGAGACACACGAGCAGTACTTC
TRBJ1-4 | TRBV10-2 | NA | TRBD1 | CASRDRSSGDEKLFF | TGCGCCAGCAGGGACAGGTCCTCTGGGGATGAAAAACTGTTTTTT
TRBJ2-7 | TRBV7-8 | once | TRBD2 | CASSAHRLAGGPSYEQYF | TGTGCCAGCAGCGCCCACCGACTAGCGGGGGGCCCCTCCTACGAGCAGTACTTC
TRBJ1-2 | TRBV6-1 | NA | TRBD1 | CASTWRGLEYGYTF | TGTGCCAGCACTTGGAGGGGGCTGGAGTATGGCTACACCTTC
TRBJ2-2 | TRBV18 | NA | TRBD1 | CASSPRRTGGAAGELFF | TGTGCCAGCTCACCACGCCGGACAGGGGGCGCAGCCGGGGAGCTGTTTTTT
TRBJ2-5 | TRBV19 | NA | NA | CASSLSPSRGQETQYF | TGTGCCAGTAGCCTAAGCCCGTCGAGGGGGCAAGAGACCCAGTACTTC
TRBJ1-1 | TRBV19 | NA | NA | CASSIRGSEAFF | TGTGCCAGTAGTATAAGGGGTTCTGAAGCTTTCTTT
TRBJ2-7 | TRBV28 | NA | NA | CASTAGKQSEQYF | TGTGCCAGCACGGCAGGGAAGCAGAGCGAGCAGTACTTC
TRBJ2-2 | TRBV7-9 | NA | TRBD1 | CASSLTTGGTGELFF | TGTGCCAGCAGCTTAACGACAGGGGGTACCGGGGAGCTGTTTTTT
TRBJ2-5 | TRBV4-3 | NA | NA | CASSQDMRETQYF | TGCGCCAGCAGCCAAGATATGCGGGAGACCCAGTACTTC
TRBJ2-1 | TRBV15 | NA | TRBD2 | CATSRGASGVSSYNEQFF | TGTGCCACCAGCAGAGGGGCTAGCGGGGTAAGCTCCTACAATGAGCAGTTCTTC
TRBJ2-7 | TRBV28 | NA | TRBD2 | CASSVAGAYEQYF | TGTGCCAGCAGTGTAGCGGGAGCCTACGAGCAGTACTTC
TRBJ2-2 | TRBV5-1 | NA | TRBD1 | CASSPDRRNTGELFF | TGCGCCAGCAGCCCGGACAGGAGGAACACCGGGGAGCTGTTTTTT
TRBJ2-7 | TRBV7-2 | NA | NA | CASREPGGGSYEQYF | TGTGCCAGCAGGGAACCCGGGGGTGGCTCCTACGAGCAGTACTTC
TRBJ1-1 | TRBV29-1 | NA | TRBD1 | CSTTGANTEAFF | TGCAGCACCACAGGGGCGAACACTGAAGCTTTCTTT
TRBJ2-7 | TRBV29-1 | NA | TRBD1 | CSVFGTGGPYEQYF | TGCAGCGTTTTCGGGACAGGGGGCCCCTACGAGCAGTACTTC
TRBJ1-2 | TRBV6-5 | NA | NA | CASSQTTSGVYTF | TGTGCCAGCAGCCAAACAACTTCAGGGGTTTACACCTTC
TRBJ1-2 | TRBV30 | NA | TRBD1 | CAWAPTGLLAYGYTF | TGTGCCTGGGCCCCGACAGGGCTACTAGCTTACGGCTACACCTTC
TRBJ1-1 | TRBV18 | NA | NA | CASSPLRVTTEAFF | TGTGCCAGCTCACCGCTCAGGGTTACGACTGAAGCTTTCTTT
TRBJ2-1 | TRBV6-5 | NA | NA | CASSYAGYEQFF | TGTGCCAGCAGTTACGCAGGGTATGAGCAGTTCTTC
TRBJ1-6 | TRBV7-2 | NA | NA | CATSEGRGSPLHF | TGTGCCACTTCGGAGGGGCGAGGTTCACCCCTCCACTTT
TRBJ2-7 | TRBV5-1 | NA | NA | CASSPPGDGRRYEQYF | TGCGCCAGCAGCCCCCCGGGGGACGGCAGAAGATACGAGCAGTACTTC
TRBJ1-1 | TRBV5-4 | NA | TRBD1 | CASSPPGTGRNTEAFF | TGTGCCAGCAGCCCCCCCGGGACAGGGAGGAACACTGAAGCTTTCTTT
TRBJ1-1 | TRBV7-2 | NA | TRBD1 | CASSLPRQGKTEAFF | TGTGCCAGCAGCCTTCCTCGACAGGGTAAGACTGAAGCTTTCTTT
TRBJ2-4 | TRBV11-2 | NA | NA | CASSLQGEILAKNIQYF | TGTGCCAGCAGCTTACAGGGTGAGATCTTAGCCAAAAACATTCAGTACTTC
TRBJ2-3 | TRBV7-2 | NA | NA | CASSMQSWRDTQYF | TGTGCCAGCAGCATGCAGTCTTGGAGGGATACGCAGTATTTT
TRBJ2-2 | TRBV28 | NA | NA | CASSLEVSGELFF | TGTGCCAGCAGTCTCGAGGTCTCCGGGGAGCTGTTTTTT
TRBJ1-2 | TRBV18 | NA | TRBD1 | CASHGTGTYGYTF | TGTGCCAGCCACGGGACAGGGACCTATGGCTACACCTTC
TRBJ1-1 | TRBV9 | few | NA | CASSVGGQGGTTEAFF | TGTGCCAGCAGCGTAGGCGGGCAAGGCGGGACCACTGAAGCTTTCTTT